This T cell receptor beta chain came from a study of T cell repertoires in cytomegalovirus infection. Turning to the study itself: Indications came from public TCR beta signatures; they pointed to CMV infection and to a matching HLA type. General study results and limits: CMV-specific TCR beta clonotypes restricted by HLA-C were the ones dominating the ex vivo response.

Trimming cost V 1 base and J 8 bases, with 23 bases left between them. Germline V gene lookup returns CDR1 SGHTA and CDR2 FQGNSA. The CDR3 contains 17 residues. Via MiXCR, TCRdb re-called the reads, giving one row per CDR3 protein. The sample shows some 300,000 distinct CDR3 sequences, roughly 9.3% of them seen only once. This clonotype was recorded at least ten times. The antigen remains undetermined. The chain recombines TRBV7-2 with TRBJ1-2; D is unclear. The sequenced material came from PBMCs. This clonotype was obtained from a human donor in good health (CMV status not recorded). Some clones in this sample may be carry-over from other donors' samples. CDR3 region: CASSLGPPTYNPGGYTF. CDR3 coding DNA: TGTGCCAGCAGCTTAGGTCCTCCCACATATAATCCTGGAGGCTACACCTTC.